One sample yielded the 30 T cell receptor beta chains listed below, sequenced in a study of blood T cell repertoires in COVID-19. Measured with immunoSEQ multiplex PCR; TCRdb has only the in-frame clones, and not every one. Of 250,000 to 300,000 clones listed, approximately 91% are singletons. What was sequenced was peripheral blood. The source is a man in his fifties with acute or convalescent COVID-19.

This chain joins TRBV6-2 or TRBV6-3 and TRBJ1-2; maybe TRBD1 (5 bases). V shed 2 bases and J shed 8 bases, with 18 bases lying between them. CDR1 and CDR2 (germline): MNHEY, SVGEGT. CDR3 length: 15 amino acids. The CDR3 region has the DNA TGTGCCAGCAGTTACGGTGACAGCACATCACCGGGCTACACCTTC. The encoded protein is CASSYGDSTSPGYTF.

The sample holds one count of this clone. J is TRBJ2-5 and V is TRBV12-5; no clear D. Trimming stripped 0 bases from V and 2 bases from J, with 19 bases between. The CDR3 extends over 18 amino acids. CDR1 is LGHNT and CDR2 is FRNRAP in the germline V gene. The CDR3 here is CASGLVKSGYSQQETQYF. DNA of the CDR3: TGTGCTAGTGGTTTGGTAAAGAGTGGATACAGCCAACAAGAGACCCAGTACTTC.

V usage is TRBV19 and J usage is TRBJ1-5, with 8 positions matching TRBD1. The CDR3 totals 20 residues. Germline CDR1 reads LNHDA; CDR2 reads SQIVND (reference sequence). With V trimmed by 2 bases and J by 5 bases, 20 bases remained unmatched. The CDR3 DNA sequence: TGTGCCAGTAGTATAAGGACAGGGTGGGGTCGAAGGGCCGGCGATCAGCCCCAGCATTTT. It specifies CASSIRTGWGRRAGDQPQHF.

This rearrangement joins TRBV29-1 to TRBJ1-2; possibly TRBD1 for D (5 bases). Trimming cost V 1 base and J 6 bases, with 6 bases left between them. The germline V gene has CDR1 SQVTM and CDR2 ANQGSEA. The CDR3 consists of 11 residues. The CDR3 loop reads CSVEGGHGYTF. The CDR3 DNA is TGCAGCGTTGAAGGGGGCCATGGCTACACCTTC.

This chain connects TRBV18 to TRBJ2-5; D unclear. CDR3 length: 14 amino acids. V lost 4 bases and J lost 1, with 10 bases in between. CDR1 and CDR2 from the germline V gene are KGHSH and LQKENI. The CDR3 bases are TGTGCCAGCTCACGAGCAGGCCTCCAAGAGACCCAGTACTTC. This sequence encodes CASSRAGLQETQYF.

This clone was detected only once. V is TRBV11-2 and J is TRBJ2-7, with 9 positions matching TRBD1. CDR1 is SGHAT and CDR2 is FQNNGV in the germline V gene. CDR3 length equals 15 residues. The ends lost 2 bases at V and 4 bases at J; junction bases unmatched: 6. Here the CDR3 reads CASSLPGQGMYEQYF. The CDR3 DNA reads as TGTGCCAGCAGCTTACCGGGACAGGGAATGTACGAGCAGTACTTC.

The chain employs TRBV11-2 and TRBJ2-6; TRBD2 agrees at 12 bases. The CDR3 is 17 residues long. Trimming removed 5 bases from V and 3 bases from J; junction bases left unmatched: 5. Looked up from germline, CDR1 is SGHAT and CDR2 is FQNNGV. DNA of the CDR3: TGTGCCAGCAGCATGACTAGCGGGGGTGGTGGGGCCAACGTCCTGACTTTC. It yields the protein CASSMTSGGGGANVLTF.

The chain recombines TRBV30 with TRBJ1-1; 8 nucleotides agree with TRBD1. Germline V lookup: CDR1 GTSNPN, CDR2 SVGIG (reference sequence). The V and J ends lost 3 bases and 3 bases, in that order; junction bases with no gene match: 12. The CDR3 is made up of 16 amino acids. CDR3 loop: CAWSEGRGRRYTEAFF. The CDR3 coding sequence is TGTGCCTGGAGCGAGGGCAGGGGGCGTAGGTACACTGAAGCTTTCTTT.

The chain combines TRBV5-5 with TRBJ2-5; weak D call: TRBD2 (5 bases). From germline, CDR1 is SGHKS and CDR2 YYEKEE (reference sequence). V was trimmed by 2 bases and J by 1 base, leaving 9 bases between them. The CDR3 runs to 14 residues. The CDR3 region has the DNA TGTGCCAGCAGCTTCCCGGACTTCCAAGAGACCCAGTACTTC. This gives the protein CASSFPDFQETQYF.

The chain has TRBV6-6 and TRBJ2-1, with D maybe TRBD2 (5 bases). The V and J ends lost 0 bases and 0 bases respectively, with 9 bases between them. This CDR3 has 16 residues. From germline, CDR1 is MNHNY and CDR2 SVGAGI (reference sequence). The CDR3 DNA reads as TGTGCCAGCAGTTACTCTCGGGGTAGCTCCTACAATGAGCAGTTCTTC. Amino acid sequence: CASSYSRGSSYNEQFF.

The DNA for the CDR3 is TGTGCCAGCAGTTTCACCGCGGGGCACGAGCAGTACTTC. Translated: CASSFTAGHEQYF. V gene TRBV12-3 or TRBV12-4 combines with J gene TRBJ2-7, with D tentatively TRBD2 (6 bases). CDR3 size: 13 residues. Between the trimmed V and J ends, which lost 3 bases and 5 bases, there was a span of 11 bases.

This CDR3 is CASRRDGESEAFF. The CDR3 bases are TGTGCCAGCAGGCGGGATGGGGAGAGTGAAGCTTTCTTT. The V gene is TRBV6-6, the J gene TRBJ1-1, with D unresolved. Germline CDR1 and CDR2: MNHNY and SVGAGI (reference sequence). V lost 6 bases, J lost 7 bases, and 15 bases lay in between. CDR3 length equals 13 residues.

This clone was seen once. The chain combines TRBV6-4 with TRBJ1-2, with TRBD1 matching over 7 bases. The V and J ends lost 4 bases and 3 bases, in that order; junction bases with no gene match: 14. The V gene's germline CDR1 is MRHNA and CDR2 SNTAGT. The length of the CDR3 is 17 residues. The CDR3 loop is CASSAFFKKGADYGYTF. CDR3 DNA sequence: TGTGCCAGCAGTGCCTTTTTCAAAAAGGGGGCAGACTATGGCTACACCTTC.

V and J are TRBV19 and TRBJ1-5; D is possibly TRBD1 (6 bases). CDR3 length equals 12 residues. The V gene lost 11 bases and the J gene lost 4 bases, with 12 bases spanning the gap. CDR1 is LNHDA, CDR2 SQIVND, per germline (reference sequence). CDR3 loop: CASRQGNQPQHF. In DNA, the CDR3 is TGTGCCTCTCGGCAGGGGAATCAGCCCCAGCATTTT.

The J gene is TRBJ1-2, the V gene TRBV2; 8 nucleotides align to TRBD1. Per the germline V gene, CDR1 is SNHLY and CDR2 is FYNNEI. The CDR3 is made up of 13 amino acids. J gave up 4 bases and V 6 bases, and 4 bases lay outside the gene matches. The CDR3 nucleotides read TGTGCCAGCAGCAGACAGGGGAGCTATGGCTACACCTTC. It encodes CASSRQGSYGYTF.

This clone appeared a few times. This sequence joins TRBV6-1 and TRBJ1-2, with D unclear. The CDR3 loop spans 14 amino acids. The ends were cut back, 3 bases at V and 4 bases at J, with 12 bases in the middle. The germline V gene has CDR1 MNHNS and CDR2 SASEGT. The DNA of the CDR3 is TGTGCCAGCAGTGAGGGCGGGGAGTCCTATGGCTACACCTTC. As protein: CASSEGGESYGYTF.

The chain joins TRBV7-2 to TRBJ2-1, with D possibly matching TRBD2 (5 bases). This CDR3 contains 15 residues. Germline CDR1 reads SGHTA; CDR2 reads FQGNSA. The V gene lost 3 bases and the J gene lost 0 bases, with 9 bases spanning the gap. Here the CDR3 reads CASSFIGGSYNEQFF. CDR3 in DNA: TGTGCCAGCAGCTTTATAGGAGGCTCCTACAATGAGCAGTTCTTC.

The V gene is TRBV6-5, the J gene TRBJ1-1; D remains ambiguous. V lost 0 bases and J lost 8, with 10 bases in between. Germline V gene data show CDR1 as MNHEY and CDR2 as SVGAGI. CDR3 length equals 13 residues. The CDR3 region has the DNA TGTGCCAGCAGTTACTCGAGGCAGCCCGAAGCTTTCTTT. Protein: CASSYSRQPEAFF.

This chain links TRBV2 with TRBJ2-2; weak D call: TRBD1 (5 bases). The V gene lost 0 bases and the J gene lost 5 bases, with 10 bases spanning the gap. Per the germline V gene, CDR1 is SNHLY and CDR2 is FYNNEI. The CDR3 contains 15 residues. This chain's CDR3 is CASSEAPRGTGELFF. DNA of the CDR3: TGTGCCAGCAGTGAAGCGCCTAGGGGAACCGGGGAGCTGTTTTTT.

The chain uses TRBV5-1 and TRBJ1-2; 7 bases line up with TRBD1. CDR1 is SGHRS and CDR2 is YFSETQ in the germline V gene. V shed 4 bases and J 0 bases; nucleotides not matched to a gene: 9. This CDR3 contains 16 residues. The CDR3: CASSPAGTGANYGYTF. CDR3 in DNA: TGCGCCAGCAGCCCTGCGGGAACAGGGGCTAACTATGGCTACACCTTC.

The gene calls are TRBV5-8 and TRBJ2-7; no clear D gene. The germline V and J ends were trimmed by 0 bases and 7 bases, with 17 bases remaining between them. Germline V gene sequence: CDR1 SGHTS, CDR2 YDEGEE. The CDR3 loop spans 15 amino acids. For the CDR3, the DNA is TGTGCCAGCAGCTTGGCCCCGACCCTACTAAGGGAGCAGTACTTC. Protein: CASSLAPTLLREQYF.

The CDR3 DNA reads TGTGCCAGCAGTTACCTAGGACAGGGGTCGGAGACCCAGTACTTC. Translating gives CASSYLGQGSETQYF. The chain combines TRBV6-5 with TRBJ2-5; 9 nucleotides line up with TRBD1. Germline-derived CDR1 and CDR2 are MNHEY and SVGAGI. This CDR3 comprises 15 residues. Trimming at V came to 2 bases and at J to 5 bases, leaving 6 bases not matched to a gene.

CDR3 bases: TGTGCCAGCAGTCCCCTGACAGGGGACGGGGAGCTGTTTTTT. It codes for CASSPLTGDGELFF. This chain links TRBV6-2 or TRBV6-3 with TRBJ2-2; 8 positions match TRBD1. CDR1 MNHEY and CDR2 SVGEGT come from the germline V gene. This CDR3 is 14 amino acids long. V lost 5 bases to trimming and J lost 7 bases; unmatched junction nucleotides: 6.

J is TRBJ1-4 and V is TRBV6-5; tentatively, D is TRBD1 (6 bases). The ends were cut back, 4 bases at V and 10 bases at J, with 13 bases in the middle. Per germline, CDR1 MNHEY and CDR2 SVGAGI. The CDR3 is 13 residues long. This chain's CDR3 is CASSSDLQGKLFF. The CDR3 nucleotides are TGTGCCAGCAGTTCGGACCTACAGGGAAAACTGTTTTTT.

This chain joins TRBV7-9 and TRBJ2-2, with 8 positions matching TRBD2. V shed 5 bases and J 7 bases; nucleotides not matched to a gene: 12. This CDR3 is 16 amino acids long. Germline CDR1 reads SEHNR; CDR2 reads FQNEAQ (reference sequence). In nucleotides, the CDR3 is TGTGCCAGCAGCGCCGTCCGATCCCGGGGGGGCGGGGAGCTGTTTTTT. This gives the protein CASSAVRSRGGGELFF.

This chain links TRBV3-1 (or the pseudogene TRBV3-2) with TRBJ2-2, with 8 bases identical to TRBD2. The CDR3 runs 16 residues. Per the germline V gene, CDR1 is LGHDT and CDR2 is YNNKEL (reference sequence). After removal of 0 bases from V and 6 bases from J, the junction contained 6 bases not matched to a gene. The CDR3 DNA sequence: TGTGCCAGCAGCCAAGAAGACGGGAGGGTGGCCGGGGAGCTGTTTTTT. Translated, it gives CASSQEDGRVAGELFF.

V gene TRBV25-1 combines with J gene TRBJ1-2; the D gene is possibly TRBD1 (6 bases). Per germline, CDR1 MGHDK and CDR2 SYGVNS. The CDR3 has 13 residues. Trimming removed 7 bases from V and 2 bases from J, with 11 bases in between. This CDR3 is CASTPGTNYGYTF. The CDR3 DNA is TGTGCCAGCACCCCTGGGACAAACTATGGCTACACCTTC.

The CDR3 DNA follows: TGTGCCAGCAGCTTCCGACAGGGCACCTACGAGCAGTACTTC. The encoded protein is CASSFRQGTYEQYF. The chain combines TRBV7-9 with TRBJ2-7; 7 bases are a match to TRBD1. V shed 3 bases and J 2 bases; nucleotides not matched to a gene: 4. Germline V gene data show CDR1 as SEHNR and CDR2 as FQNEAQ (reference sequence). This CDR3 comprises 14 residues.

This clone showed up just once. The V and J genes are TRBV4-1 and TRBJ1-2, with 7 bases matching TRBD1. CDR1 and CDR2 from the germline V gene are MGHRA and YSYEKL. CDR3 length equals 14 residues. V lost 6 bases and J lost 4; bases outside the gene matches: 8. The chain's CDR3 is CASSPGTDIYGYTF. Written as DNA, the CDR3 is TGCGCCAGCAGTCCCGGGACAGACATCTATGGCTACACCTTC.

The chain links TRBV4-2 to TRBJ1-1; D uncertain. V lost 1 base and J lost 7, with 13 bases in between. The CDR3 runs to 14 residues. Germline V gene lookup returns CDR1 LGHNA and CDR2 YNFKEQ. The CDR3: CASSQGGSAGEAFF. The CDR3 DNA reads as TGTGCCAGCAGCCAAGGAGGCTCTGCGGGTGAAGCTTTCTTT.